The 9 T cell receptor beta chains below all came from one sample that was sequenced in a study of blood T cells in healthy people across ages. Next came a second PCR, run for about 7 to 12 cycles, which used a sample-barcoded 5' primer along with a J-beta primer mix. TCRdb called the 5' RACE reads again in MiXCR, with one record for every CDR3 protein. The data contain 1.5 million to 2 million distinct CDR3 sequences, around 50% of them singletons. Sequencing input: blood. The receptors come from a woman in her thirties or forties in good health.

CDR3 sequence reads: CASSLWQYSGANVLTF. The CDR3 region has the DNA TGCGCCAGCAGCTTGTGGCAGTACTCTGGGGCCAACGTCCTGACTTTC. The rearrangement uses TRBV5-1 and TRBJ2-6; D gene ambiguous. The CDR3 is 16 amino acids. Between the trimmed V and J ends, which lost 1 base and 0 bases, there was a span of 8 bases. CDR1 and CDR2 (germline): SGHRS, YFSETQ.

This clonotype has just a few counts. J is TRBJ2-6 and V is TRBV4-2; D call uncertain. The CDR3 sequence is 16 residues long. Trimming shortened V by 1 base and J by 0 bases, and 7 bases separated the two germline ends. Germline V gene sequence: CDR1 LGHNA, CDR2 YNFKEQ. Here the CDR3 reads CASSQVEASGANVLTF. CDR3 sequence (DNA): TGTGCCAGCAGCCAAGTGGAAGCCTCTGGGGCCAACGTCCTGACTTTC.

The chain has TRBV4-1 and TRBJ2-7; the D gene is possibly TRBD2 (6 bases). This CDR3 region has 15 residues. Trimming took 0 bases from V and 4 from J, leaving 13 bases between them. Germline-derived CDR1 and CDR2 are MGHRA and YSYEKL. CDR3 DNA sequence: TGCGCCAGCAGCCAAGAGGCCGCAGGGACTTACGAGCAGTACTTC. This gives the protein CASSQEAAGTYEQYF.

J is TRBJ2-7 and V is TRBV13, with D possibly matching TRBD1 (6 bases). CDR3 length: 15 residues. Germline lookup yields CDR1 PRHDT and CDR2 FYEKMQ (reference sequence). The ends were cut back, 5 bases at V and 2 bases at J, with 16 bases in the middle. The CDR3 region is CASSPDDRNTYEQYF. The CDR3 DNA follows: TGTGCCAGCAGCCCAGATGACAGGAACACCTACGAGCAGTACTTC.

V gene TRBV6-5 combines with J gene TRBJ2-3, with 12 positions matching TRBD2. The CDR3 sequence is 17 residues long. The ends lost 4 bases at V and 7 bases at J; junction bases unmatched: 12. Germline V gene lookup returns CDR1 MNHEY and CDR2 SVGAGI. The DNA for the CDR3 is TGTGCCAGCAGTTTTACTAGCGGGGGGTATGAATCCTATACGCAGTATTTT. It encodes CASSFTSGGYESYTQYF.

This clonotype turned up a few times. This chain uses TRBV29-1 with TRBJ2-7; TRBD2 matches at 10 bases. Germline V gene lookup returns CDR1 SQVTM and CDR2 ANQGSEA. The junction had 11 bases not matched to a gene; V was cut back by 5 bases and J by 4 bases. This CDR3 contains 15 residues. This chain's CDR3 is CSVQKLAGYPYEQYF. As DNA, the CDR3 is TGCAGCGTTCAAAAACTAGCGGGATACCCTTACGAGCAGTACTTC.

This clonotype was counted only a few times. This chain joins TRBV4-2 and TRBJ1-1, with D possibly TRBD1 on 5 matching bases. The V end was cut by 6 bases, the J end by 1 base, with 9 bases between. The CDR3 is made up of 13 amino acids. CDR1 and CDR2 (germline): LGHNA, YNFKEQ. The CDR3 loop is CASSTRGNTEAFF. In nucleotides, the CDR3 is TGTGCCAGCAGTACGAGGGGGAACACTGAAGCTTTCTTT.

The J gene is TRBJ2-4, the V gene TRBV5-1; 10 bases are shared with TRBD2. TRBJ2-7 explains the end of the DNA better; the J call may be wrong. Per the germline V gene, CDR1 is SGHRS and CDR2 is YFSETQ. The CDR3 length is 15 residues. The CDR3 reads CASSLEGTSAYEQYF. DNA for the CDR3: TGCGCCAGCAGCTTGGAGGGGACTAGCGCTTACGAGCAGTACTTC.

A few counts support this clonotype. The chain employs TRBV12-5 and TRBJ2-1, with D tentatively TRBD1 (6 bases). Trimming left V 8 bases short and J 4 bases short, with 15 bases between. The CDR3 contains 14 residues. Per the germline V gene, CDR1 is LGHNT and CDR2 is FRNRAP. CDR3 nucleotides: TGTGCTAGTCGCCCCCCCGGACAGTACAATGAGCAGTTCTTC. This translates into CASRPPGQYNEQFF.